This paragraph reports one T cell receptor beta chain. Per the original data handling: Reference gene primer amplification in the assay estimated nucleated cell counts. Clones were sequenced by immunoSEQ multiplex PCR, and TCRdb holds only the in-frame ones, with some missing. For V, J and clone size, that table is used; D and trimming come from the DNA. Of 40,000 to 45,000 clones in the sample, approximately 70% are singletons; the top ten hold less than 8%. This CDR3 is built from 16 residues. CDR1 SGHNT and CDR2 YYREEE come from the germline V gene (reference sequence). With 5 bases clipped from V and 4 bases from J, the junction kept 10 bases outside the gene matches. This sample was included in a study of blood T cell repertoires in COVID-19.

This sequence was found in a man at least 80 years old with acute or convalescent COVID-19. The genes are TRBV5-4 and TRBJ2-3; TRBD2 matches 10 bases. The specimen sequenced was peripheral blood. The CDR3 sequence: CASRPGLAEGADTQYF. CDR3 nucleotide sequence: TGTGCCAGCAGACCTGGACTAGCGGAGGGCGCAGATACGCAGTATTTT.